The present T cell receptor beta chain was sequenced within a study of shared clonotypes between healthy human individuals. Repertoires were generated with immunoSEQ multiplex PCR, while TCRdb's copy carries only in-frame clones and drops some. The table lists about 2 million clones, about 95% of them singletons. CD45RO-negative CD8 cells positively selected for CCR7 made up the naive population, which excluded terminally differentiated effector memory CD45RA+ cells. This clone was recorded only once. One end of the junction is discordant with germline, which a read error may explain. This TCR was sampled from a man aged 18 to 29 in good health. Source material: naive CD8+ T cells sorted from blood.

The CDR3 loop is CASSVGAFSSNEQFF. CDR3 bases: TGTGCCAGCAGCGTAGGGGCATTCTCCTCCAATGAGCAGTTCTTC. The chain joins TRBV9 to TRBJ2-1; D remains unclear. The CDR3 is made up of 15 amino acids. Per the germline V gene, CDR1 is SGDLS and CDR2 is YYNGEE.